The rows below give T cell receptor beta chains drawn from one sample of a study of molecular identifiers for immune sequencing clone quantification. Each CDR3 protein gets one entry after TCRdb re-called the PCR reads with MiXCR. The sample has approximately 550,000 distinct CDR3 sequences; 20% to 25% are singletons. The sample consisted of naive CD8+ T cells from blood, with Jurkat cell RNA spiked in. These receptors originate from a human donor in good health. Some libraries in this study had Jurkat cell RNA spiked in. CDR3s include the opening cysteine and the closing phenylalanine or tryptophan. Each record gives: CDR3 protein, CDR3 DNA, clone size, J gene, V gene, D gene. D genes are given only for firm matches. A row's size may be missing; if present it is once, few, many or a size class.

CASSPGQGASEAFF TGCGCCAGCAGCCCCGGACAGGGGGCGAGTGAAGCTTTCTTT many TRBJ1-1 TRBV4-1 TRBD1
CASSSWDRQETQYF TGTGCCAGCAGTTCATGGGACCGCCAAGAGACCCAGTACTTC many TRBJ2-5 TRBV28 NA
CASSTRTATNEKLFF TGTGCCAGCAGCACACGGACAGCAACTAATGAAAAACTGTTTTTT many TRBJ1-4 TRBV7-9 NA
CSANQGSTEAFF TGCAGTGCCAATCAGGGGTCTACTGAAGCTTTCTTT many TRBJ1-1 TRBV20-1 NA
CASSTGQGGETQYF TGTGCCAGCAGCACCGGACAGGGTGGAGAGACCCAGTACTTC NA TRBJ2-5 TRBV5-5 TRBD1
CASSYSWRDEAFF TGTGCCAGCAGTTACTCGTGGCGGGATGAAGCTTTCTTT NA TRBJ1-1 TRBV6-2/TRBV6-3 NA
CASSQVPGQEANYGYTF TGTGCCAGCTCACAGGTCCCGGGACAGGAGGCTAACTATGGCTACACCTTC NA TRBJ1-2 TRBV18 TRBD1
CSARDLAKNTGELFF TGCAGTGCTAGGGACCTAGCGAAGAACACCGGGGAGCTGTTTTTT many TRBJ2-2 TRBV20-1 NA
CASSQVGPGYEQYF TGTGCCAGCAGCCAAGTGGGTCCGGGCTACGAGCAGTACTTC many TRBJ2-7 TRBV14 NA
CASSSTRQGRTGELFF TGTGCCAGCAGCTCCACACGACAGGGTCGGACCGGGGAGCTGTTTTTT many TRBJ2-2 TRBV7-9 TRBD1
CASSLHYSSDTRTDTQYF TGTGCCAGCAGTTTACATTATTCCTCGGACACCCGCACAGATACGCAGTATTTT NA TRBJ2-3 TRBV27 NA
CASSISGSSHGEQYF TGTGCCAGTAGTATATCGGGCAGTTCACACGGTGAGCAGTATTTT NA TRBJ2-3 TRBV19 NA
CSARESHLGGWEQNF TGCAGTGCTAGAGAATCGCACCTAGGAGGTTGGGAGCAGAACTTC NA TRBJ2-7 TRBV20-1 NA
CASSPTGPSDEQFF TGTGCCAGCAGCCCAACCGGGCCTTCGGATGAGCAGTTCTTC few TRBJ2-1 TRBV14 NA
CASSLPDTTDTQYF TGTGCCAGCAGTTTACCTGACACCACAGATACGCAGTATTTT many TRBJ2-3 TRBV28 NA
CASSLVLTEAFF TGTGCCAGCAGCTTAGTGCTCACTGAAGCTTTCTTT many TRBJ1-1 TRBV7-9 NA
CASSQSDVDKSPEETQYF TGCGCCAGCAGCCAAAGTGACGTGGACAAGTCCCCCGAAGAGACCCAGTACTTC many TRBJ2-5 TRBV4-1 NA
CASSASQTGLGGELFF TGTGCCAGCAGCGCCTCACAGACAGGGCTTGGCGGGGAGCTGTTTTTT NA TRBJ2-2 TRBV9 TRBD1
CASSHAGLADYEQYF TGCGCCAGCAGCCACGCGGGACTAGCCGACTACGAGCAGTACTTC many TRBJ2-7 TRBV5-1 TRBD2
CSARDLARGSAEAFF TGCAGTGCTAGAGATCTGGCCAGGGGATCGGCTGAAGCTTTCTTT NA TRBJ1-1 TRBV20-1 NA
CASITPGVGADADTQYF TGTGCCAGCATCACCCCGGGAGTTGGGGCCGACGCAGATACGCAGTATTTT many TRBJ2-3 TRBV6-2/TRBV6-3 NA
CASSPTGRGSYEQYF TGTGCCAGCAGTCCAACGGGACGCGGCTCCTACGAGCAGTACTTC NA TRBJ2-7 TRBV5-4 NA
CASSHSGVRYNSPLHF TGTGCCAGCAGCCACAGTGGGGTTCGCTATAATTCACCCCTCCACTTT few TRBJ1-6 TRBV7-9 NA
CASSLLQGSETQYF TGCGCCAGCAGTCTTTTACAGGGTAGCGAGACCCAGTACTTC NA TRBJ2-5 TRBV5-1 NA
CASRIDHGNTIYF TGTGCCAGCAGGATCGACCATGGAAACACCATATATTTT NA TRBJ1-3 TRBV21-1 NA
CASSLRVPRDGSYEQYF TGTGCCAGCAGCTTAAGGGTGCCCAGGGACGGATCCTACGAGCAGTACTTC few TRBJ2-7 TRBV13 NA
CASSLWTTGETEAFF TGTGCCAGCAGCTTGTGGACGACAGGGGAAACTGAAGCTTTCTTT few TRBJ1-1 TRBV7-9 TRBD1